This T cell receptor beta chain originates from a study of radiotherapy plus CTLA-4 blockade in lung cancer. Study-level background: Objective responses occurred in about a sixth of patients; 25% to 40% had disease control. Study-level results: Some TCR clones had been derived from tumors. These clones expanded in peripheral blood after radiotherapy plus ipilimumab.

To note about this clone: Antigen specificity is unknown.

V gave up 2 bases and J gave up 10 bases; unmatched junction bases: 7. The CDR3 spans 14 residues. Germline V gene lookup returns CDR1 MNHEY and CDR2 SVGAGI. This table comes from immunoSEQ multiplex PCR, and its TCRdb copy is limited to in-frame clones, with some not included. The sample shows tens of thousands of clones, around 82% of them seen only once. The study gave focal radiation plus ipilimumab CTLA-4 blockade to patients with chemo-refractory metastatic non-small-cell lung cancer. The chain uses TRBV6-5 and TRBJ1-4, with 7 bases fitting TRBD1. This sequence originates from a human donor with non-small cell lung cancer who had a complete response to radiotherapy plus ipilimumab. This specimen was peripheral blood, taken from a patient treated with radiotherapy plus ipilimumab. The CDR3 loop is CASSYSRGDGKLFF. CDR3 sequence (DNA): TGTGCCAGCAGTTACAGCAGGGGGGATGGAAAACTGTTTTTT.